The 32 T cell receptor beta chains listed next were all sequenced from one sample in a study of shared clonotypes between healthy human individuals. Libraries were prepared by immunoSEQ multiplex PCR; TCRdb keeps only in-frame clonotypes and omits some of them. Of millions of clones listed, about 92% are singletons. Input material: naive CD4+ T cells sorted from blood. Subset: CD45RA+ positively selected. These receptors came from a man aged 18-30 years in good health.

The chain has TRBV7-9 and TRBJ2-5; the match to TRBD2 covers 11 bases. Germline lookup yields CDR1 SEHNR and CDR2 FQNEAQ (reference sequence). V lost 3 bases to trimming and J lost 2 bases; unmatched junction nucleotides: 2. This CDR3 contains 15 residues. CDR3 DNA sequence: TGTGCCAGCAGCTTTCTAGCGGGAGGACAAGAGACCCAGTACTTC. This sequence encodes CASSFLAGGQETQYF.

The chain employs TRBV30 and TRBJ1-4; D might be TRBD1 (6 bases). Trimming cost V 6 bases and J 0 bases, with 11 bases left between them. Germline assignment: CDR1 GTSNPN and CDR2 SVGIG (reference sequence). CDR3 length: 14 amino acids. The CDR3 sequence is CACQRQATNEKLFF. CDR3 in DNA: TGTGCCTGCCAAAGACAGGCAACTAATGAAAAACTGTTTTTT. Full variable domain (outside the CDR3, taken from reference TRBV30 and TRBJ1-4): SQTIHQWPATLVQPVGSPLSLECTVEGTSNPNLYWYRQAAGRGLQLLFYSVGIGQISSEVPQNLSASRPQDRQFILSSKKLLLSDSGFYLCACQRQATNEKLFFGSGTQLSVL.

J is TRBJ2-7 and V is TRBV6-1, with D possibly matching TRBD2 (6 bases). This CDR3 is built from 14 residues. Germline CDR1 reads MNHNS; CDR2 reads SASEGT. V was trimmed by 7 bases and J by 10 bases, leaving 23 bases between them. The CDR3 sequence: CASKSNLGGDGQYF. In DNA form, the CDR3 reads TGTGCCAGCAAGTCTAATTTAGGAGGGGATGGTCAGTACTTC.

This clone was observed once. This chain connects TRBV9 to TRBJ2-3; no firm D call. Germline-derived CDR1 and CDR2 are SGDLS and YYNGEE. The CDR3 length is 15 residues. V lost 3 bases, J lost 0 bases, and 11 bases lay in between. CDR3 sequence reads: CASSAGALSTDTQYF. As DNA, the CDR3 is TGTGCCAGCAGCGCCGGTGCGTTGAGCACAGATACGCAGTATTTT.

The chain recombines TRBV2 with TRBJ2-1, with 11 bases identical to TRBD2. The CDR3 is 17 amino acids. Germline CDR1 SNHLY, CDR2 FYNNEI. The J segment lost 0 bases and the V segment lost 7 bases, leaving 8 bases of the junction unmatched. This chain's CDR3 is CASTTSGRQSSYNEQFF. The CDR3 bases are TGTGCCAGCACCACTAGCGGGAGACAAAGCTCCTACAATGAGCAGTTCTTC.

In its sample, this clone was seen once. This chain uses TRBV6-5 with TRBJ2-7; D uncertain. Germline CDR1 reads MNHEY; CDR2 reads SVGAGI. V shed 5 bases and J shed 2 bases, with 13 bases lying between them. The CDR3 length is 14 residues. The CDR3 protein is CASSGTDKPYEQYF. The CDR3 DNA follows: TGTGCCAGCAGTGGAACCGACAAGCCCTACGAGCAGTACTTC.

The chain couples TRBV30 to TRBJ2-1, with 15 bases lining up with TRBD2. J was trimmed by 10 bases and V by 1 base; bases with no gene match: 11. Germline V lookup: CDR1 GTSNPN, CDR2 SVGIG (reference sequence). This CDR3 is built from 17 residues. CDR3 bases: TGTGCCTGGAGTGGCCAGAGGACTAGCGGGAGGGCGTTGGAGCAGTTCTTC. As protein: CAWSGQRTSGRALEQFF.

The CDR3 is CASSLSQGASEKLFF. In nucleotides, the CDR3 is TGTGCCAGCAGCTTGAGCCAGGGGGCGAGCGAAAAACTGTTTTTT. The rearrangement links TRBV11-2 to TRBJ1-4; 8 bases fit TRBD1. With V trimmed by 3 bases and J by 8 bases, 8 bases remained unmatched. The CDR3 has 15 amino acids. Germline CDR1 is SGHAT and CDR2 is FQNNGV.

The chain joins TRBV5-1 to TRBJ2-5; 10 positions agree with TRBD2. J gave up 5 bases and V 0 bases, and 4 bases lay outside the gene matches. This CDR3 spans 15 amino acids. Germline CDR1 and CDR2: SGHRS and YFSETQ. CDR3 amino acids: CASSLDPAGGETQYF. The CDR3 DNA reads as TGCGCCAGCAGCTTGGACCCAGCGGGAGGGGAGACCCAGTACTTC.

The gene calls are TRBV30 and TRBJ1-1; 7 bases are shared with TRBD1. The J segment lost 7 bases and the V segment lost 0 bases, leaving 5 bases of the junction unmatched. This CDR3 has 13 residues. CDR1 and CDR2 from the germline V gene are GTSNPN and SVGIG (reference sequence). CDR3 bases: TGTGCCTGGAGTGTACAGCGACAGGGTGAAGCTTTCTTT. Protein: CAWSVQRQGEAFF.

This clone was detected once. The CDR3 here is CASSPSTHHSNQPQHF. CDR3 DNA: TGTGCCAGCTCACCAAGCACTCATCATAGCAATCAGCCCCAGCATTTT. This chain joins TRBV18 and TRBJ1-5; D ambiguous. V dropped 2 bases and J dropped 0 bases, with 11 bases sitting between them. The germline V gene encodes CDR1 KGHSH and CDR2 LQKENI. The CDR3 runs 16 residues.

With respect to this clone: Other DNA sequences from this sample encode an identical CDR3 as well. V gene TRBV19 combines with J gene TRBJ2-6, with D uncertain. The CDR3 extends over 15 amino acids. The ends were cut back, 7 bases at V and 0 bases at J, with 10 bases in the middle. Germline V gives CDR1 LNHDA, CDR2 SQIVND (reference sequence). For the CDR3, the DNA is TGTGCCAGTACCCCTGGAAGCTCTGGGGCCAACGTCCTGACTTTC. Its protein product is CASTPGSSGANVLTF.

The rearrangement links TRBV28 to TRBJ1-1; a weak D match, TRBD1 (6 bases). CDR1 is MDHEN and CDR2 is SYDVKM in the germline V gene. V dropped 3 bases and J dropped 2 bases, with 16 bases sitting between them. This CDR3 comprises 16 residues. The CDR3 protein is CASSFLTQGYNTEAFF. CDR3 coding DNA: TGTGCCAGCAGTTTTCTTACCCAGGGGTATAACACTGAAGCTTTCTTT.

The rearrangement joins TRBV7-8 to TRBJ1-2; the D gene is possibly TRBD1 (5 bases). The CDR3 spans 13 residues. Germline loops: CDR1 SGHVS, CDR2 FQNEAQ. The ends were cut back, 5 bases at V and 5 bases at J, with 12 bases in the middle. CDR3 in DNA: TGTGCCAGCAGCGGGGGAGTAGTTTATGGCTACACCTTC. Translated, it gives CASSGGVVYGYTF. Full variable domain (missing parts from reference TRBV7-8 and TRBJ1-2): GAGVSQSPRYKVAKRGQDVALRCDPISGHVSLFWYQQALGQGPEFLTYFQNEAQLDKSGLPSDRFFAERPEGSVSTLKIQRTQQEDSAVYLCASSGGVVYGYTFGSGTRLTVV.

The V gene is TRBV10-3, the J gene TRBJ2-5; unclear D gene. V was clipped by 11 bases and J by 7 bases, with 17 bases between them. The V gene's germline CDR1 is ENHRY and CDR2 SYGVKD. The CDR3 has 12 residues. The CDR3: CAGRGAGGTQYF. The CDR3 DNA follows: TGTGCCGGGCGAGGTGCCGGTGGGACCCAGTACTTC.

The rearrangement links TRBV30 to TRBJ1-3, with D hard to call. V lost 0 bases and J 4 bases, leaving 10 bases between the germline ends. This CDR3 contains 14 residues. In germline, CDR1 is GTSNPN, CDR2 SVGIG (reference sequence). CDR3 protein: CAWSVLAGGNTIYF. The CDR3 DNA reads TGTGCCTGGAGTGTACTTGCCGGAGGAAACACCATATATTTT.

This rearrangement joins TRBV5-4 to TRBJ2-2; 8 bases fit TRBD2. The CDR3 consists of 16 residues. The germline V gene has CDR1 SGHNT and CDR2 YYREEE (reference sequence). J was trimmed by 4 bases and V by 6 bases; bases with no gene match: 11. CDR3 DNA sequence: TGTGCCAGCACCCGGGGGGGGGTCGCCGGCACCGGGGAGCTGTTTTTT. It encodes CASTRGGVAGTGELFF.

The rearrangement joins TRBV19 to TRBJ2-3; possible D gene TRBD1, 6 bases. The CDR3 runs to 12 residues. Germline CDR1 and CDR2: LNHDA and SQIVND (reference sequence). The V and J ends lost 5 bases and 14 bases respectively, with 17 bases between them. Here the CDR3 reads CASSLTGAYRYF. In DNA form, the CDR3 reads TGTGCCAGTAGTCTGACAGGAGCCTACAGGTATTTT.

This chain joins TRBV6-5 and TRBJ2-7, with D perhaps matching TRBD1 (5 bases). With 4 bases removed from V and 3 bases from J, the gap between germline ends came to 16 bases. The CDR3 extends over 15 amino acids. Germline V gives CDR1 MNHEY, CDR2 SVGAGI. The CDR3 DNA reads TGTGCCAGCAGTTCCCGGCAGGGCTTCCTCTACGAGCAGTACTTC. It specifies CASSSRQGFLYEQYF.

CDR3 sequence reads: CASRKTGSSYEQYF. As DNA, the CDR3 is TGCGCCAGCAGAAAAACAGGGAGCTCCTACGAGCAGTACTTC. This chain joins TRBV23-1 and TRBJ2-7; perhaps TRBD1 as D (6 bases). TRBV23-1 is placed among ORFs of uncertain function. The CDR3 consists of 14 residues. Trimming removed 6 bases at V and 0 bases at J, with 12 bases between.

The V and J genes are TRBV5-1 and TRBJ2-3, with 11 bases aligning to TRBD2. The germline CDR1 and CDR2 sequences are SGHRS and YFSETQ. V shed 4 bases, J shed 4 bases, and the junction held 8 bases outside the gene matches. CDR3 length equals 16 residues. In DNA, the CDR3 is TGCGCCAGCAGCCTTATTAGCGGGGGGGCCGCAGATACGCAGTATTTT. Translating it yields CASSLISGGAADTQYF. Full variable domain (remainder filled in from reference TRBV5-1 and TRBJ2-3): KAGVTQTPRYLIKTRGQQVTLSCSPISGHRSVSWYQQTPGQGLQFLFEYFSETQRNKGNFPGRFSGRQFSNSRSEMNVSTLELGDSALYLCASSLISGGAADTQYFGPGTRLTVL.

The CDR3 reads CASKSGLSSKETQYF. CDR3 nucleotide sequence: TGTGCCAGCAAATCGGGACTCTCTAGCAAGGAGACCCAGTACTTC. This chain connects TRBV6-1 to TRBJ2-5; tentatively, D is TRBD2 (6 bases). V gave up 7 bases and J gave up 5 bases, with 20 bases separating them. The V gene's germline CDR1 is MNHNS and CDR2 SASEGT. This CDR3 has 15 amino acids.

For the CDR3, the DNA is TGTGCCAGCAGCAGAGGGACAGGGAGGGGCACTGAAGCTTTCTTT. It specifies CASSRGTGRGTEAFF. V usage is TRBV28 and J usage is TRBJ1-1, with 9 bases fitting TRBD1. The length of the CDR3 is 15 residues. CDR1 and CDR2 from the germline V gene are MDHEN and SYDVKM. V lost 6 bases and J lost 4; bases outside the gene matches: 9.

This rearrangement joins TRBV29-1 to TRBJ2-4; the D is unclear. Germline assignment: CDR1 SQVTM and CDR2 ANQGSEA. The V and J ends lost 3 bases and 2 bases respectively, with 5 bases between them. The CDR3 loop spans 12 amino acids. The CDR3 DNA sequence: TGCAGCGTTGAGACCACCAAAAACATTCAGTACTTC. It codes for CSVETTKNIQYF.

The chain uses TRBV19 and TRBJ2-3, with D possibly being TRBD1 (6 bases). Trimming stripped 7 bases from V and 6 bases from J, with 14 bases between. CDR1 is LNHDA and CDR2 is SQIVND in the germline V gene (reference sequence). This CDR3 spans 13 amino acids. The CDR3, as DNA: TGTGCCAGTAAATCAGGGGACGCGGATACGCAGTATTTT. Translation gives CASKSGDADTQYF.

Written as DNA, the CDR3 is TGTGCCAGCAGCTTATCGGGTGCGGCCCCCGGGGAGCTGTTTTTT. This sequence encodes CASSLSGAAPGELFF. The rearrangement links TRBV11-3 to TRBJ2-2; D gene unclear. Germline V CDR1 and CDR2: SGHNT, YENEEA. The CDR3 runs 15 residues. With 2 bases removed from V and 6 bases from J, the gap between germline ends came to 13 bases.

V usage is TRBV27 and J usage is TRBJ2-5, with 7 bases identical to TRBD1. This CDR3 is 13 amino acids long. Germline trimming cut 3 bases from V and 5 bases from J; bases unmatched to any gene: 3. The germline V gene has CDR1 MNHEY and CDR2 SMNVEV (reference sequence). The CDR3 nucleotides are TGTGCCAGCAGTTTCTCCAGGGGGGAGACCCAGTACTTC. Its protein product is CASSFSRGETQYF.

V is TRBV28 and J is TRBJ2-7; 9 bases fit TRBD1. J lost 6 bases, V lost 6 bases, and 9 bases had no gene match. The CDR3 is 14 residues long. Germline values: CDR1 MDHEN, CDR2 SYDVKM. In nucleotides, the CDR3 is TGTGCCAGCAGACCAACCGGGACAGGGATCGAGCAGTACTTC. This translates into CASRPTGTGIEQYF.

This clone was counted a single time. V and J are TRBV11-2 and TRBJ2-5; D is uncertain. V gave up 5 bases and J gave up 4 bases, with 20 bases separating them. This CDR3 region has 16 residues. Germline loops: CDR1 SGHAT, CDR2 FQNNGV. The CDR3 DNA reads TGTGCCAGCAGCCCCCCAGTGGGCAGGCGGTTAGAGACCCAGTACTTC. This encodes CASSPPVGRRLETQYF.

The chain combines TRBV6-4 with TRBJ2-2; TRBD1 might be the D (5 bases). This CDR3 comprises 15 residues. V was trimmed by 4 bases and J by 4 bases, leaving 13 bases between them. CDR1 and CDR2 from the germline V gene are MRHNA and SNTAGT. The CDR3 loop is CASSGSGSGTGELFF. CDR3 bases: TGTGCCAGCAGTGGTTCAGGGTCGGGCACCGGGGAGCTGTTTTTT.

This chain connects TRBV28 to TRBJ2-2; D call uncertain. The CDR3 contains 12 residues. V lost 2 bases to trimming and J lost 6 bases, with 4 bases between them. CDR1 MDHEN and CDR2 SYDVKM come from the germline V gene. CDR3 amino acids: CASSLGPGELFF. CDR3 coding DNA: TGTGCCAGCAGTTTAGGACCCGGGGAGCTGTTTTTT.

The V and J genes are TRBV19 and TRBJ1-4; no reliable D call. CDR3 length: 14 residues. CDR1 is LNHDA, CDR2 SQIVND, per germline (reference sequence). V was clipped by 6 bases and J by 3 bases, with 11 bases between them. CDR3 amino acids: CASSGRLANEKLFF. The CDR3, as DNA: TGTGCCAGTAGCGGAAGACTGGCTAATGAAAAACTGTTTTTT.